This is a list of T cell receptor beta chains from one sample in a study of control samples from healthy donors and cancer patients. Measured with immunoSEQ multiplex PCR; TCRdb has only the in-frame clones, and not every one. There are 170,000 or so clones in the sample; about 94% occur only once, and more than 8% lies in the top ten. Material: blood. These receptors were collected from a woman in her 40s in good health. Both conserved end residues are part of each CDR3. The order of the fields is V gene, D gene, clone size, J gene, CDR3 protein, CDR3 DNA. The D gene is left open where the match is weak. The size entry is marked missing in some rows and otherwise reads once, few, many or a size class.

TRBV10-3	TRBD1	once	TRBJ2-2	CAISESRKGTVGTGELFF	TGTGCCATCAGTGAGTCCAGGAAGGGGACAGTGGGCACCGGGGAGCTGTTTTTT
TRBV12-3/TRBV12-4	-	once	TRBJ2-7	CASGQPSYEQYF	TGTGCCAGCGGCCAACCTTCCTACGAGCAGTACTTC
TRBV3-1/TRBV3-2	-	-	TRBJ1-6	CASSQDWERPLHF	TGTGCCAGCAGCCAAGACTGGGAGAGGCCCCTCCACTTT
TRBV6-5	-	-	TRBJ1-2	CASSNGTPYGYTF	TGTGCCAGCAGCAACGGGACTCCGTATGGCTACACCTTC
TRBV10-1	TRBD2	-	TRBJ2-1	CASSELAGVSYNEQFF	TGCGCCAGCAGTGAACTAGCGGGAGTTTCCTACAATGAGCAGTTCTTC
TRBV7-3	-	-	TRBJ1-2	CASSPTLGDRNGYTF	TGTGCCAGCAGCCCAACCTTAGGGGATCGGAACGGCTACACCTTC
TRBV4-1	-	-	TRBJ1-4	CASSQRDRSTNEKLFF	TGCGCCAGCAGCCAAAGAGACAGATCAACTAATGAAAAACTGTTTTTT
TRBV10-1	TRBD1	-	TRBJ1-4	CASSAQDRGLATNEKLFF	TGCGCCAGCAGTGCTCAGGACAGGGGGCTTGCAACTAATGAAAAACTGTTTTTT
TRBV27	TRBD1	-	TRBJ1-2	CASSLNRGRGYGYTF	TGTGCCAGCAGTTTAAATAGGGGGCGCGGCTATGGCTACACCTTC
TRBV7-9	-	-	TRBJ1-1	CASSPVNTEAFF	TGTGCCAGCAGCCCGGTAAACACTGAAGCTTTCTTT
TRBV3-1/TRBV3-2	TRBD1	-	TRBJ1-4	CASSQGQGLNEKLFF	TGTGCCAGCAGCCAAGGACAGGGCCTTAATGAAAAACTGTTTTTT
TRBV19	-	once	TRBJ1-1	CASSISPWNTEAFF	TGTGCCAGTAGTATTTCCCCATGGAACACTGAAGCTTTCTTT
TRBV7-6	-	once	TRBJ1-6	CASSNIRGGGSYNSPLHF	TGTGCCAGCAGCAATATACGAGGGGGGGGGTCCTATAATTCACCCCTCCACTTT
TRBV20-1	-	-	TRBJ2-7	CSASQLVLARTYEQYF	TGCAGTGCTAGTCAGTTAGTCCTAGCGCGAACCTACGAGCAGTACTTC
TRBV5-1	TRBD1	-	TRBJ1-3	CASSSRGSDTIYF	TGCGCCAGCAGTTCCAGGGGGTCGGACACCATATATTTT
TRBV2	-	-	TRBJ1-1	CASRDDVGGGTEAFF	TGTGCCAGCAGAGACGACGTAGGCGGCGGGACTGAAGCTTTCTTT
TRBV3-1/TRBV3-2	-	-	TRBJ2-7	CASSQVSRYEQYF	TGTGCCAGCAGCCAAGTGTCTAGATACGAGCAGTACTTC
TRBV4-3	TRBD1	-	TRBJ1-1	CASSQDRGTGADGRAAFF	TGCGCCAGCAGCCAAGATAGAGGGACAGGGGCGGATGGTCGGGCAGCTTTCTTT
TRBV5-6	TRBD1	once	TRBJ1-2	CASSRQGAGGYTF	TGTGCCAGCAGCCGACAGGGGGCGGGTGGCTACACCTTC
TRBV11-2	-	-	TRBJ1-2	CASSLSAGYGYTF	TGTGCCAGCAGCTTGAGTGCGGGGTATGGCTACACCTTC
TRBV9	TRBD1	-	TRBJ1-2	CASSVNRGLGGNGYTF	TGTGCCAGCAGCGTGAACAGGGGGCTCGGGGGAAATGGCTACACCTTC
TRBV9	-	-	TRBJ2-7	CASSPRGGKWDLYEQYF	TGTGCCAGCAGCCCGAGGGGGGGGAAATGGGACCTCTACGAGCAGTACTTC
TRBV6-5	-	-	TRBJ1-1	CASSYLQGINTEAFF	TGTGCCAGCAGTTACCTTCAGGGGATAAACACTGAAGCTTTCTTT
TRBV7-9	-	-	TRBJ1-1	CASSLGAFNTEAFF	TGTGCCAGCAGCCTCGGGGCTTTTAACACTGAAGCTTTCTTT
TRBV19	-	-	TRBJ2-7	CASSIDGTSSYEQYF	TGTGCCAGTAGTATAGACGGGACAAGCTCCTACGAGCAGTACTTC
TRBV7-6	TRBD1	-	TRBJ1-1	CASSLGTGETEAFF	TGTGCCAGCAGCTTAGGGACAGGGGAAACTGAAGCTTTCTTT
TRBV2	-	-	TRBJ1-5	CASSEIRGSQPQHF	TGTGCCAGCAGTGAAATAAGGGGGTCTCAGCCCCAGCATTTT
TRBV9	-	-	TRBJ1-3	CASSVESGGNTIYF	TGTGCCAGCAGCGTAGAATCGGGAGGAAACACCATATATTTT
TRBV10-3	-	-	TRBJ2-2	CAIQGLSTGELFF	TGTGCCATACAGGGACTATCTACCGGGGAGCTGTTTTTT
TRBV10-1	-	-	TRBJ2-3	CASSDSGSTDTQYF	TGCGCCAGCAGTGATTCAGGGAGCACAGATACGCAGTATTTT
TRBV29-1	-	-	TRBJ1-4	CSVAGETNEKLFF	TGCAGCGTCGCAGGGGAAACTAATGAAAAACTGTTTTTT
TRBV6-5	TRBD1	-	TRBJ1-4	CASIGTGSMVFF	TGTGCCAGCATTGGGACAGGGAGCATGGTGTTTTTT
TRBV5-4	TRBD2	-	TRBJ2-7	CASSYGTSGSSYEQYF	TGTGCCAGCAGCTACGGGACTAGCGGGAGCTCCTACGAGCAGTACTTC
TRBV7-9	-	-	TRBJ2-1	CASSSQAGGYNEQFF	TGTGCCAGCAGCTCACAAGCGGGTGGTTACAATGAGCAGTTCTTC
TRBV6-5	TRBD1	once	TRBJ1-1	CASSYSRGQGATEAFF	TGTGCCAGCAGTTACTCGAGGGGACAGGGTGCGACTGAAGCTTTCTTT
TRBV12-3/TRBV12-4	-	-	TRBJ1-5	CASSLAGNQPQHF	TGTGCCAGCAGTTTGGCAGGGAATCAGCCCCAGCATTTT
TRBV7-7	TRBD2	-	TRBJ2-1	CASSLAGLAGGGNEQFF	TGTGCTAGCAGCTTAGCAGGACTAGCGGGAGGGGGAAATGAGCAGTTCTTC
TRBV9	TRBD1	-	TRBJ1-6	CASGDRGANSPLHF	TGTGCCAGTGGAGACAGGGGCGCCAATTCACCCCTCCACTTT
TRBV9	-	-	TRBJ2-1	CASSLTGVDNEQFF	TGTGCCAGCAGCCTGACGGGAGTGGACAATGAGCAGTTCTTC
TRBV25-1	TRBD1	-	TRBJ2-7	CASSESGTGRFYEQYF	TGTGCCAGCAGTGAGTCGGGGACAGGCAGGTTCTACGAGCAGTACTTC
TRBV11-2	-	once	TRBJ1-1	CASSEQGKGEAFF	TGTGCCAGCAGCGAACAGGGTAAAGGTGAAGCTTTCTTT
TRBV2	-	once	TRBJ2-5	CASSERQETQYF	TGTGCCAGCAGTGAAAGGCAAGAGACCCAGTACTTC
TRBV7-2	-	-	TRBJ1-3	CASSLARGNTIYF	TGTGCCAGCAGCTTAGCGAGGGGAAACACCATATATTTT
TRBV11-2	-	-	TRBJ1-5	CAGSSQPQALGGNQPQHF	TGTGCCGGCAGCTCGCAGCCTCAGGCCCTAGGGGGCAATCAGCCCCAGCATTTT
TRBV29-1	TRBD1	-	TRBJ1-2	CSVAKGTGANYGYTF	TGCAGCGTTGCGAAAGGGACAGGAGCTAACTATGGCTACACCTTC
TRBV6-6	-	-	TRBJ2-1	CASSYAAAGEQFF	TGTGCCAGCAGTTACGCGGCCGCTGGTGAGCAGTTCTTC
TRBV10-3	-	-	TRBJ1-5	CAISESQEGQPQHF	TGTGCCATCAGTGAGTCCCAGGAGGGGCAGCCCCAGCATTTT
TRBV29-1	TRBD2	-	TRBJ2-5	CSVSQGLPTSETQYF	TGCAGCGTTTCTCAGGGACTACCCACTTCGGAGACCCAGTACTTC
TRBV30	-	-	TRBJ1-6	CAWSVLRGNSPLHF	TGTGCCTGGAGTGTACTTCGTGGAAATTCACCCCTCCACTTT
TRBV18	-	-	TRBJ1-2	CASSPGSSTYGYTF	TGTGCCAGCTCACCAGGGTCGAGCACCTATGGCTACACCTTC
TRBV19	-	-	TRBJ1-5	CASSIDLRQGNQPQHF	TGTGCCAGTAGTATAGATCTTCGACAGGGCAATCAGCCCCAGCATTTT
TRBV19	-	-	TRBJ2-2	CASSIWVQSGELFF	TGTGCCAGTAGTATCTGGGTCCAATCCGGGGAGCTGTTTTTT